The present TCR beta chain was sequenced within a study of beta chain features in type 1 diabetes. General study results and limits: These data did not resolve whether HLA type affects TCRB rearrangement. All four CD4+ subsets of Type 1 diabetes patients contained TCRB CDR3s that were moderately but significantly shorter. There was a possibility that cDNA sequencing over-represented cells with high TCR expression. At VDJ recombination sites, type 1 diabetes patients had fewer insertions and more deleted nucleotides.

Isolated RNA was reverse transcribed in full, so expressed TCRB transcripts were sequenced. Naive, central memory and regulatory T cell samples averaged approximately 3.9 million immunoSEQ reads each. The assay was immunoSEQ multiplex PCR, and TCRdb's table has in-frame clones only and misses some. The sample lists 630,000 or so clones, about 14% occurring once. V dropped 9 bases and J dropped 4; count of bases not matched to a gene: 7. The germline V gene has CDR1 SEHNR and CDR2 FQNEAQ (reference sequence). The CDR3 contains 14 residues. About this clone itself: What it recognizes is unknown.

Sequencing was done on a sample of naive CD4+ T cells from blood. The gene calls are TRBV7-9 and TRBJ2-2; TRBD1 agrees at 8 bases. The TCR sequence derives from a man younger than 35 with type 1 diabetes. The CDR3 DNA reads as TGTGCCAGTGATAGGACAGGGTCCACCGGGGAGCTGTTTTTT. Its protein product is CASDRTGSTGELFF.